This T cell receptor (beta chain) was sequenced during a study of T cell responses to AZD1222 COVID-19 vaccine. As for the study in general: Second-dose timings of about 4 or about 12 weeks were pooled. Findings and limits, study-wide: Receipt of two AZD1222 doses was followed by a rise in Spike-specific TCR breadth and depth. Only a handful of individuals given AZD1222 were seropositive at baseline. Reports indicate that nearly half of spike-specific TCRs are directed at unmutated variant regions.

The method was immunoSEQ multiplex PCR; TCRdb's version includes in-frame clones alone and lacks a portion of them. The sample lists some 100,000 clones; approximately 88% were seen once. CDR3 length equals 13 residues. Between the trimmed V and J ends, which lost 7 bases and 9 bases, there was a span of 16 bases. CDR1 is MNHEY, CDR2 SMNVEV, per germline (reference sequence). With regard to this clone: Its antigen is unknown.

The V gene is TRBV27, the J gene TRBJ1-5, with D maybe TRBD1 (5 bases). The material was peripheral blood, obtained on day 0 of AZD1222 vaccination. This sequence was found in an adult in good health. CDR3 amino acids: CASTTGGLGPQHF. The CDR3 DNA follows: TGTGCCAGCACAACGGGGGGATTAGGGCCCCAGCATTTT.